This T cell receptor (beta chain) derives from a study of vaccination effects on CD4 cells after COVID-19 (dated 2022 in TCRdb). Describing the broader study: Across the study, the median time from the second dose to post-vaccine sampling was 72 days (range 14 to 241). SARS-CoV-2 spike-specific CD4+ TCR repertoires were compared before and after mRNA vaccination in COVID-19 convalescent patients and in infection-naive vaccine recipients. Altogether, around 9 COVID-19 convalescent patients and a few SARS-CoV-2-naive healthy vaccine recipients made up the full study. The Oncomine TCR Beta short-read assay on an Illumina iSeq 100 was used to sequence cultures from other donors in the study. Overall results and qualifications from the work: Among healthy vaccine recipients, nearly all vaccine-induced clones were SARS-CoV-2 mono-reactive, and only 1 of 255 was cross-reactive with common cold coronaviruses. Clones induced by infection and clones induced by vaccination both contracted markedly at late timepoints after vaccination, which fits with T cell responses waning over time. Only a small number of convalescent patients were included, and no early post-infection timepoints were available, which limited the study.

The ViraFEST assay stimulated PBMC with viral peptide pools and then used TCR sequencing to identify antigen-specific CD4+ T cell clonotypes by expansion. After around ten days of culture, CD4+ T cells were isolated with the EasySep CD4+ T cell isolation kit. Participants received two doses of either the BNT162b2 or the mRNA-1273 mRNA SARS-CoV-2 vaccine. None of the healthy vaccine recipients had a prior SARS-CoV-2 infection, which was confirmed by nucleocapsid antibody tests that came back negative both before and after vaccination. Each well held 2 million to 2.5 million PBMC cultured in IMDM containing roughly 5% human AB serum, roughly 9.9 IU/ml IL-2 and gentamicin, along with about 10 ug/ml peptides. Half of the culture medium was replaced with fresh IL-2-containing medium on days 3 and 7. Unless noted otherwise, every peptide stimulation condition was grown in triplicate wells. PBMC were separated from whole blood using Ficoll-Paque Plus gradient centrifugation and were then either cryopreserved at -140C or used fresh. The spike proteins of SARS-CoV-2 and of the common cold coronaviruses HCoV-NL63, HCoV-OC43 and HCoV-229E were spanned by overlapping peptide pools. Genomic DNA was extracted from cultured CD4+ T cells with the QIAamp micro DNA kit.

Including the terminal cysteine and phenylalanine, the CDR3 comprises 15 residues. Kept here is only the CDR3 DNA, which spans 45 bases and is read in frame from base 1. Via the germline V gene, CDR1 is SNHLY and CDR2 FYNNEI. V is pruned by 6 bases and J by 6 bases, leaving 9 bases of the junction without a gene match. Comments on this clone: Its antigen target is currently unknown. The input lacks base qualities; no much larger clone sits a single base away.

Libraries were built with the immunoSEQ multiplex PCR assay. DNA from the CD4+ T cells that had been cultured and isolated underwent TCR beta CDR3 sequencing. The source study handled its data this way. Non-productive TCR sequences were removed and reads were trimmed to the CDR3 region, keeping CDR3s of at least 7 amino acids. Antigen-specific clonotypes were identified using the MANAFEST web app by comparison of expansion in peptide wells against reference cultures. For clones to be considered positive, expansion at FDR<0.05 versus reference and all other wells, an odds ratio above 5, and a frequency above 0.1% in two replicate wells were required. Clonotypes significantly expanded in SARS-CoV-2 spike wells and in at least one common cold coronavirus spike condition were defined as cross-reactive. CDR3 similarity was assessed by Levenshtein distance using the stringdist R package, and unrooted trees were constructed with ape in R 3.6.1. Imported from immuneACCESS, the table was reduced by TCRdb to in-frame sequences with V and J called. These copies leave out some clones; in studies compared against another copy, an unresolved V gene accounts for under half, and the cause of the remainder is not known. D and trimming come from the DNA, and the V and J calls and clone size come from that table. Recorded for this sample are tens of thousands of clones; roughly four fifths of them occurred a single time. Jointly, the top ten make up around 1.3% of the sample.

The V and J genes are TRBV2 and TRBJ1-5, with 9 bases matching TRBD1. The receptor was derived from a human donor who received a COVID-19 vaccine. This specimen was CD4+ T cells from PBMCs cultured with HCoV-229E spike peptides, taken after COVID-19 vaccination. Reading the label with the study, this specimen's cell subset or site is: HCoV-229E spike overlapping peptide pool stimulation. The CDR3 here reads CASRGGQGAGQPQHF. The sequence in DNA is TGTGCCAGCAGGGGGGGACAGGGAGCGGGTCAGCCCCAGCATTTT.